Described below is a single T cell receptor beta chain sequence and its context. The sample belongs to a study of OX40 agonist ivuxolimab in advanced cancers. The method was immunoSEQ multiplex PCR; TCRdb's version includes in-frame clones alone and lacks a portion of them. Of 100,000 to 140,000 clones in the sample, around 93% were seen once. CDR1 LNHDA and CDR2 SQIVND come from the germline V gene (reference sequence). The V end was cut by 5 bases, the J end by 0 bases, with 4 bases between. This CDR3 comprises 12 residues. Here the sequenced sample was CD4+ or CD8+ T cells sorted from blood, taken in a trial of the OX40 agonist ivuxolimab. This sequence originates from an adult with an advanced solid tumor such as melanoma, head and neck, liver or kidney cancer. The J gene is TRBJ1-2, the V gene TRBV19; no reliable D call. The CDR3 spells CASSEANYGYTF. The CDR3 DNA sequence: TGTGCCAGTAGTGAAGCTAACTATGGCTACACCTTC.